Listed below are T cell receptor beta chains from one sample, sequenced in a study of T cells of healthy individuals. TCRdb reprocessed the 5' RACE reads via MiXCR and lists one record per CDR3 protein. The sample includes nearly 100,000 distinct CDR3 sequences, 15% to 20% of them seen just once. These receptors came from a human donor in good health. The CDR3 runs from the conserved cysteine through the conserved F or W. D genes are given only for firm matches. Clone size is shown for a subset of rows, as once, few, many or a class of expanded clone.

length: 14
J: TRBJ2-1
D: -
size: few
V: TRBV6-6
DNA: TGTGCCAGCAGAATGACAGGCTCCTACAATGAGCAGTTCTTC
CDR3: CASRMTGSYNEQFF

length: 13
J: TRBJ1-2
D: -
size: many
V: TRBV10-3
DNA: TGTGCCATCAGTGAGGAGGAGGGAACCGGCTACACCTTC
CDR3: CAISEEEGTGYTF

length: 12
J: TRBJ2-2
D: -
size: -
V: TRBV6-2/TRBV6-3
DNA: TGTGCCAGCAGTTATCGGGAGGGGGAGCTGTTTTTT
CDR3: CASSYREGELFF

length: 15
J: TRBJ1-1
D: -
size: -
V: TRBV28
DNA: TGTGCCAGCAGAAGACCAGGATTGGGGAACACTGAAGCTTTCTTT
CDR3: CASRRPGLGNTEAFF

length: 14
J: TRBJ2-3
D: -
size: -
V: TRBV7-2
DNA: TGTGCCAGCAGTGGCTGGGGCCCCACAGATACGCAGTATTTT
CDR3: CASSGWGPTDTQYF

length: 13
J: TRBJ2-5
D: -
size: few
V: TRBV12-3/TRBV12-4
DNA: TGTGCCAGCAGTTTAGTTACGGGAGAGACCCAGTACTTC
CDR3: CASSLVTGETQYF

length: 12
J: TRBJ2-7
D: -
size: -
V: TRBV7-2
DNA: TGTGCCAGCAGCGCAGGGGTCTACGAGCAGTACTTC
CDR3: CASSAGVYEQYF

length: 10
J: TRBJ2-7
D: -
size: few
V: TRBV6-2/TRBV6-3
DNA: TGTGCCAGCAGTGACACCGAGCAGTACTTC
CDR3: CASSDTEQYF

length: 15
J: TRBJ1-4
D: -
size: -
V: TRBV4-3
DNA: TGCGCCAGCAGCCAAGGGGGGCGAAATAATGAAAAACTGTTTTTT
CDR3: CASSQGGRNNEKLFF

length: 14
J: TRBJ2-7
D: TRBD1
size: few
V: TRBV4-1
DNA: TGCGCCAGCAGCTTGGACAGGGGCCCCTACGAGCAGTACTTC
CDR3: CASSLDRGPYEQYF

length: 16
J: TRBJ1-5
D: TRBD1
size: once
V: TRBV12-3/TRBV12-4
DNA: TGTGCCAGCAGTCGGACAGGGGGCGCCGGAGGTCAGCCCCAGCATTTT
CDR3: CASSRTGGAGGQPQHF

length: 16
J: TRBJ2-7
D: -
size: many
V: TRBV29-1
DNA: TGCAGCGTTGAATCGGGGGAGACAGGGCATACCTACGAGCAGTACTTC
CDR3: CSVESGETGHTYEQYF

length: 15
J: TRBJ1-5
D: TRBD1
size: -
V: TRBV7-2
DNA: TGTGCCAGCAGCCACGGACAGGCAAGCAATCAGCCCCAGCATTTT
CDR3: CASSHGQASNQPQHF

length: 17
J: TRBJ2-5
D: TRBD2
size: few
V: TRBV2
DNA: TGTGCCAGCAGGGAGTTGTTGAGGGGCGGGAGCGTGGAGACCCAGTACTTC
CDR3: CASRELLRGGSVETQYF

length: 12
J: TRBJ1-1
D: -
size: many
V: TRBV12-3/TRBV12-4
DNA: TGTGCCAGCAGTTGGGGAGGCAGGGAAGCTTTCTTT
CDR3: CASSWGGREAFF

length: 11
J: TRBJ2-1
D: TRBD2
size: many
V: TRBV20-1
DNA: TGCAGTGCGGCGGGAGGGTATGAGCAGTTCTTC
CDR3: CSAAGGYEQFF

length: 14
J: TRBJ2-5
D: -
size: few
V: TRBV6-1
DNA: TGTGCCAGCAGCCCCCCTGGACGGAAAGAGACCCAGTACTTC
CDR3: CASSPPGRKETQYF

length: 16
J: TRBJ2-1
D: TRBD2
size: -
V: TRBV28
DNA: TGTGCCAGCAGTTTAGGGTTGGTTAGCGGGAGGGCCCCTGGGTTCTTC
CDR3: CASSLGLVSGRAPGFF

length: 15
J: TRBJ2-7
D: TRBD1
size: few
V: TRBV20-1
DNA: TGCAGTGCTAGAGATCCTCAGGGGACAGGGTACGAGCAGTACTTC
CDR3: CSARDPQGTGYEQYF

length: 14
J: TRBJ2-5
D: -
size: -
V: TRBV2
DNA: TGTGCCAGCAGGAGACCTCAGGGGCGCGAGACCCAGTACTTC
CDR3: CASRRPQGRETQYF